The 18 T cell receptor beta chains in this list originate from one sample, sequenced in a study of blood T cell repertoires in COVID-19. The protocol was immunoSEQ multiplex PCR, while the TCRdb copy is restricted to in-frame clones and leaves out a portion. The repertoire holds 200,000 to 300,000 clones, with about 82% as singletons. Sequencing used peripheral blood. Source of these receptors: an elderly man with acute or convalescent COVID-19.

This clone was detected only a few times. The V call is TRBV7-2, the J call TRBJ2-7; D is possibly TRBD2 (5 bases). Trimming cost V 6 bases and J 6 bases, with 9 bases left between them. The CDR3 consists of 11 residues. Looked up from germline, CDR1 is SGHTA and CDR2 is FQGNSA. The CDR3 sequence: CASRAGAEQYF. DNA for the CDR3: TGTGCCAGCAGGGCGGGCGCCGAGCAGTACTTC.

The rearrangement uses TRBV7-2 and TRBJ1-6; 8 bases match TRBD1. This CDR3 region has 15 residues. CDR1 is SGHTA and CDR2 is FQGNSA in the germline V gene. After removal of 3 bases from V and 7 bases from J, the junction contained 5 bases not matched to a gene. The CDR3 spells CASSFGQGGNSPLHF. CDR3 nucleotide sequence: TGTGCCAGCAGCTTCGGACAGGGAGGCAATTCACCCCTCCACTTT.

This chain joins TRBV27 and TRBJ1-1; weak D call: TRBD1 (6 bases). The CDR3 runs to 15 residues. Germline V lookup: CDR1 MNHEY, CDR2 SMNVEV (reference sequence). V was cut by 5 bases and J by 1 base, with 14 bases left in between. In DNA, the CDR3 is TGTGCCAGCAGTCACAGGGATCGGGCGAACACTGAAGCTTTCTTT. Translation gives CASSHRDRANTEAFF.

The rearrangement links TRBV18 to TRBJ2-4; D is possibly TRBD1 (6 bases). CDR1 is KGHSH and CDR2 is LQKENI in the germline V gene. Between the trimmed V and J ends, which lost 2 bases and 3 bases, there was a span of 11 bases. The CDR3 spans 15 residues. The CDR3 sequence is CASSPVGAGKNIQYF. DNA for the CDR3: TGTGCCAGCTCACCAGTGGGGGCTGGCAAAAACATTCAGTACTTC.

DNA for the CDR3: TGCAGCGTTGAAGCAGGGGGGGATACGCAGTATTTT. Translated, it gives CSVEAGGDTQYF. This chain uses TRBV29-1 with TRBJ2-3; D is perhaps TRBD1 (7 bases). CDR1 is SQVTM, CDR2 ANQGSEA, per germline. Trimming left V 1 base short and J 6 bases short, with 8 bases between. The CDR3 is made up of 12 amino acids.

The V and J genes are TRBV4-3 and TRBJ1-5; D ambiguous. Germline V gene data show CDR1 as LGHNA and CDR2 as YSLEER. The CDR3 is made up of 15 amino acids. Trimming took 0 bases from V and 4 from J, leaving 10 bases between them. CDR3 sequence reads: CASSQDAGPNQPQHF. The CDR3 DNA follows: TGCGCCAGCAGCCAAGACGCGGGCCCGAATCAGCCCCAGCATTTT.

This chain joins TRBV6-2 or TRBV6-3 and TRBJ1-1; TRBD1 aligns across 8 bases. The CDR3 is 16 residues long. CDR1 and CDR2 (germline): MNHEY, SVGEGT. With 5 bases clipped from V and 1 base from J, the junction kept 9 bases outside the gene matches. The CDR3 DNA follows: TGTGCCAGCAGTAGCGAGACAGGGGCGGGGAACACTGAAGCTTTCTTT. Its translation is CASSSETGAGNTEAFF.

For the CDR3, the DNA is TGTGCCAGCAGTTTTAGCGGGAGTATGAACGAGCAGTACTTC. It codes for CASSFSGSMNEQYF. The rearrangement joins TRBV27 to TRBJ2-7, with TRBD2 matching 9 bases. J was trimmed by 5 bases and V by 3 bases; bases with no gene match: 5. CDR1 MNHEY and CDR2 SMNVEV come from the germline V gene (reference sequence). CDR3 size: 14 residues.

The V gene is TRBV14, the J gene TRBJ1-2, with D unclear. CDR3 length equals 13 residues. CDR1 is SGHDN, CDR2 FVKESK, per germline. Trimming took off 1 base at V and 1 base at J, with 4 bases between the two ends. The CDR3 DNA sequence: TGTGCCAGCAGCCAAGTCCTTAACTATGGCTACACCTTC. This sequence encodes CASSQVLNYGYTF.

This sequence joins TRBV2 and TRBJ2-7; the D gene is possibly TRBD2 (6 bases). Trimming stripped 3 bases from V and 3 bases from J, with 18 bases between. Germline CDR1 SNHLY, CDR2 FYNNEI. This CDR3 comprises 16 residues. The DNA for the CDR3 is TGTGCCAGCAGTGAGGGGTTTGGAGGGCGAAACTACGAGCAGTACTTC. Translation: CASSEGFGGRNYEQYF.

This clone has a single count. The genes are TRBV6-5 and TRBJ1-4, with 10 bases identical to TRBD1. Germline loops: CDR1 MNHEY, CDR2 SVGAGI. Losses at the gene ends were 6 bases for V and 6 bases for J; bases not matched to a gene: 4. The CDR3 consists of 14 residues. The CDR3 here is CASRTTGGHEKLFF. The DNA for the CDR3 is TGTGCCAGCAGAACGACAGGGGGCCATGAAAAACTGTTTTTT.

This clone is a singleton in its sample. The CDR3 loop reads CASSGTVGNTIYF. The CDR3 nucleotides are TGCGCCAGCAGTGGTACAGTCGGAAACACCATATATTTT. The chain carries TRBV10-2 and TRBJ1-3; the D is unclear. Trimming pared 4 bases from V and 4 bases from J, leaving 8 bases between. This CDR3 has 13 amino acids. CDR1 and CDR2 (germline): WSHSY, SAAADI.

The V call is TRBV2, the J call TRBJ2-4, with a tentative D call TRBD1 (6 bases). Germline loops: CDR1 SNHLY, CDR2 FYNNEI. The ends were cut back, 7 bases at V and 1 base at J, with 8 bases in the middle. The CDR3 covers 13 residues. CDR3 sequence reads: CASIQGAKNIQYF. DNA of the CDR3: TGTGCCAGCATTCAGGGGGCCAAAAACATTCAGTACTTC.

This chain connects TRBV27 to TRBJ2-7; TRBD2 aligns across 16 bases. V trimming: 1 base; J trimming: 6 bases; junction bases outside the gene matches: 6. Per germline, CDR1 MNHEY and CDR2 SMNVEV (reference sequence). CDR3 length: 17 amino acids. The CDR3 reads CASSLLGTSGRAGEQYF. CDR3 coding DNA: TGTGCCAGCAGTTTATTGGGGACTAGCGGGAGGGCCGGCGAGCAGTACTTC.

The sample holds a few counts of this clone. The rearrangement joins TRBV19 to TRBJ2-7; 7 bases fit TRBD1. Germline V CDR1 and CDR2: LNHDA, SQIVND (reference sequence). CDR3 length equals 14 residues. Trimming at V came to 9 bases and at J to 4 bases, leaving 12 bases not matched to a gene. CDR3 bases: TGTGCCAGCAAACCAGGGACAGTCTCTTACGAGCAGTACTTC. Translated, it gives CASKPGTVSYEQYF.

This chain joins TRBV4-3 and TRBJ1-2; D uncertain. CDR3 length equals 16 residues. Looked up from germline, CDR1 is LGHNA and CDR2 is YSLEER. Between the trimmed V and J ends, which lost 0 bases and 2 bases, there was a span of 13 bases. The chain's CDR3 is CASSQDLGSANYGYTF. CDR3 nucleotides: TGCGCCAGCAGCCAAGATCTTGGCAGCGCCAACTATGGCTACACCTTC.

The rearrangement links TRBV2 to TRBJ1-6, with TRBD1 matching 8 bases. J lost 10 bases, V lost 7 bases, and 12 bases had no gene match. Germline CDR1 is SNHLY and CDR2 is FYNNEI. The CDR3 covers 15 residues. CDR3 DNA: TGTGCCAGCACCGTAGACAGGGGAGAGAGATCACCCCTCCACTTT. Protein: CASTVDRGERSPLHF.

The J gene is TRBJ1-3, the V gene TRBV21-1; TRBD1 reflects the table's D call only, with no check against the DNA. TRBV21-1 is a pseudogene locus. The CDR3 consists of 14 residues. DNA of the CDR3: TGTGCCAGCAGCCTAAAACAGGGGGGAAACACCATATATTTT. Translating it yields CASSLKQGGNTIYF.